The 23 T cell receptor beta chains below come from one sample, sequenced in a study of T-cell memory formation after mild COVID-19 (dated by TCRdb to the early 2020s). The library relied on 5' RACE. Sequencing relied on an Illumina NovaSeq 6000. The public reads were reprocessed in TCRdb via fastp at Q25 and MiXCR, keeping in-frame beta chains. Here each entry gathers all rows of one CDR3 protein and keeps the most common genes and DNA. This sample lists fewer than 650,000 distinct CDR3 sequences; roughly 22% were detected once. The ten largest clones represent 7% to 9% of the sample. Input material: PBMCs or a T cell subset sorted from them (not recorded which). These receptors were taken from an adult woman who had mild COVID-19 (a few samples of this study predate the infection). The sample titles of this study are shuffled in the database, so cell type and time point are left out; the donor was told from shared clones.

The CDR3 is CASIREQANTEAFF. DNA for the CDR3: TGTGCCAGCATTAGGGAACAGGCTAACACTGAAGCTTTCTTT. V is TRBV2 and J is TRBJ1-1, with a possible D match to TRBD1 (5 bases). The CDR3 has 14 residues. V lost 7 bases and J lost 2, with 14 bases in between. The germline gives CDR1 SNHLY, CDR2 FYNNEI.

The chain combines TRBV15 with TRBJ1-2, with TRBD1 identical over 7 bases. This CDR3 comprises 16 residues. Losses at the gene ends were 0 bases for V and 0 bases for J; bases not matched to a gene: 4. Germline CDR1 is LNHNV and CDR2 is YYDKDF (reference sequence). Written as DNA, the CDR3 is TGTGCCACCAGCAGAGACAGGGGGGCAACTAACTATGGCTACACCTTC. It encodes CATSRDRGATNYGYTF. The full variable domain, in which reference TRBV15 and TRBJ1-2 provide the parts outside the CDR3, is DAMVIQNPRYQVTQFGKPVTLSCSQTLNHNVMYWYQQKSSQAPKLLFHYYDKDFNNEADTPDNFQSRRPNTSFCFLDIRSPGLGDTAMYLCATSRDRGATNYGYTFGSGTRLTVV.

V gene TRBV20-1 combines with J gene TRBJ1-1, with unresolved D. CDR3 length: 11 amino acids. CDR1 DFQATT and CDR2 SNEGSKA come from the germline V gene (reference sequence). Trimming took 6 bases from V and 7 from J, leaving 12 bases between them. The CDR3: CSAPRADEAFF. DNA for the CDR3: TGCAGTGCCCCTCGGGCAGATGAAGCTTTCTTT.

This clonotype has only a few counts. The chain recombines TRBV7-6 with TRBJ2-1; 7 bases are shared with TRBD1. The V gene end was trimmed by 0 bases and the J gene end by 4 bases; junction bases not matched to a gene: 9. Germline V gene lookup returns CDR1 SGHVS and CDR2 FNYEAQ. This CDR3 region has 17 residues. CDR3 nucleotide sequence: TGTGCCAGCAGCTTAGCGAGGCGGTCCAGGGGGTACAATGAGCAGTTCTTC. Residues: CASSLARRSRGYNEQFF.

V gene TRBV4-1 combines with J gene TRBJ2-7, with TRBD2 identical over 10 bases. Trimming at V came to 4 bases and at J to 3 bases, leaving 12 bases not matched to a gene. Germline loops: CDR1 MGHRA, CDR2 YSYEKL. The CDR3 consists of 17 residues. The CDR3 region has the DNA TGCGCCAGCAGCCCAGATCCCTTAGCGGGGGGATTCTACGAGCAGTACTTC. This translates into CASSPDPLAGGFYEQYF.

The rearrangement links TRBV20-1 to TRBJ2-5, with TRBD1 matching over 12 bases. Germline V lookup: CDR1 DFQATT, CDR2 SNEGSKA (reference sequence). The length of the CDR3 is 15 residues. V lost 6 bases, J lost 5 bases, and 10 bases stayed unmatched. The DNA for the CDR3 is TGCAGTGCACATGGGACAGGGGGCATCAGGGAGACCCAGTACTTC. Translating it yields CSAHGTGGIRETQYF.

The chain joins TRBV4-1 to TRBJ2-7; D is ambiguous. Germline V gives CDR1 MGHRA, CDR2 YSYEKL. The germline V and J ends were trimmed by 4 bases and 4 bases, with 11 bases remaining between them. This CDR3 has 13 residues. The CDR3 loop is CASSPYTLYEQYF. In DNA, the CDR3 is TGCGCCAGCAGCCCCTACACATTGTACGAGCAGTACTTC.

This clonotype has just a few counts. The chain has TRBV15 and TRBJ2-1; D perhaps matches TRBD2 (6 bases). Germline CDR1 and CDR2: LNHNV and YYDKDF (reference sequence). The V end was cut by 6 bases, the J end by 8 bases, with 20 bases between. There are 15 residues in the CDR3. The CDR3 loop is CATSQGLSRAYEQFF. CDR3 in DNA: TGTGCCACCAGTCAGGGACTGTCTCGGGCCTATGAGCAGTTCTTC.

This chain connects TRBV20-1 to TRBJ2-7, with D possibly TRBD2 on 7 matching bases. Germline CDR1 reads DFQATT; CDR2 reads SNEGSKA (reference sequence). This CDR3 is built from 19 residues. The V and J ends lost 4 bases and 2 bases respectively, with 30 bases between them. This CDR3 is CSATEGGLAPHGGTYEQYF. CDR3 in DNA: TGCAGTGCTACGGAGGGGGGGTTAGCCCCCCACGGAGGTACCTACGAGCAGTACTTC.

V gene TRBV19 combines with J gene TRBJ2-3, with TRBD1 matching 9 bases. Germline CDR1 and CDR2: LNHDA and SQIVND (reference sequence). Trimming took 6 bases from V and 2 from J; bases not matched to a gene: 12. The CDR3 totals 17 residues. The CDR3 spells CASRTIFGTGITDTQYF. Written as DNA, the CDR3 is TGTGCCAGTAGAACAATCTTCGGGACAGGGATCACAGATACGCAGTATTTT.

This clonotype turned up a few times. This chain uses TRBV20-1 with TRBJ2-7; TRBD2 matches at 7 bases. The J segment lost 0 bases and the V segment lost 5 bases, leaving 4 bases of the junction unmatched. Germline V gene sequence: CDR1 DFQATT, CDR2 SNEGSKA (reference sequence). The CDR3 is made up of 13 amino acids. CDR3 residues: CSAEGRVSYEQYF. The CDR3 bases are TGCAGTGCTGAGGGGAGGGTCTCCTACGAGCAGTACTTC.

The chain joins TRBV28 to TRBJ1-3, with 9 bases identical to TRBD1. Germline V gene data show CDR1 as MDHEN and CDR2 as SYDVKM. The junction had 7 bases not matched to a gene; V was cut back by 6 bases and J by 7 bases. This CDR3 comprises 14 residues. CDR3 nucleotides: TGTGCCAGCAGGGGGACAGGGACCTCTAACACCATATATTTT. It encodes CASRGTGTSNTIYF.

This clonotype was seen a handful of times. V gene TRBV11-2 combines with J gene TRBJ2-7, with a weak D call TRBD2 (5 bases). The ends were cut back, 5 bases at V and 3 bases at J, with 17 bases in the middle. The germline V gene has CDR1 SGHAT and CDR2 FQNNGV. This CDR3 comprises 15 residues. The chain's CDR3 is CASSPVHWRIYEQYF. The CDR3 coding sequence is TGTGCCAGCAGCCCGGTCCATTGGAGGATCTACGAGCAGTACTTC.

The gene calls are TRBV29-1 and TRBJ1-3; TRBD1 aligns across 8 bases. Germline loops: CDR1 SQVTM, CDR2 ANQGSEA. The CDR3 is 15 amino acids. The V segment lost 6 bases and the J segment 3 bases; nucleotides outside the gene matches: 10. The CDR3 protein is CSVGDRQVGGNTIYF. The CDR3 bases are TGCAGCGTCGGGGACAGGCAGGTTGGTGGAAACACCATATATTTT.

This clonotype was observed a few times. The rearrangement links TRBV6-6 to TRBJ2-3; 9 bases line up with TRBD2. Germline V CDR1 and CDR2: MNHNY, SVGAGI (reference sequence). The CDR3 spans 16 residues. With 3 bases clipped from V and 5 bases from J, the junction kept 9 bases outside the gene matches. CDR3 nucleotide sequence: TGTGCCAGCAGTTATCAGGCGGGGGGGCGTGGAGATACGCAGTATTTT. Translated, it gives CASSYQAGGRGDTQYF.

The V call is TRBV5-1, the J call TRBJ1-6; D may be TRBD1 (6 bases). V was cut by 4 bases and J by 5 bases, with 16 bases left in between. The CDR3 has 16 residues. Germline CDR1 is SGHRS and CDR2 is YFSETQ. The CDR3 spells CASSVWATGNNSPLHF. CDR3 sequence (DNA): TGCGCCAGCAGCGTGTGGGCCACAGGGAATAATTCACCCCTCCACTTT.

This clonotype showed up many times. V and J are TRBV2 and TRBJ2-3; 7 bases are shared with TRBD2. The V segment lost 6 bases and the J segment 0 bases; nucleotides outside the gene matches: 6. Per germline, CDR1 SNHLY and CDR2 FYNNEI. This CDR3 has 15 residues. Written as DNA, the CDR3 is TGTGCCAGCAGAATTAGCGGGTCTAGCACAGATACGCAGTATTTT. Translated: CASRISGSSTDTQYF. The complete variable domain, with remaining parts taken from reference TRBV2 and TRBJ2-3, reads EPEVTQTPSHQVTQMGQEVILRCVPISNHLYFYWYRQILGQKVEFLVSFYNNEISEKSEIFDDQFSVERPDGSNFTLKIRSTKLEDSAMYFCASRISGSSTDTQYFGPGTRLTVL.

The V and J genes are TRBV20-1 and TRBJ1-5, with a tentative D call TRBD1 (6 bases). This CDR3 is 13 amino acids long. Germline V CDR1 and CDR2: DFQATT, SNEGSKA (reference sequence). V was shortened by 3 bases and J by 7 bases, with 13 bases between the two germline ends. The CDR3 protein is CSASKDRDQPQHF. Here the CDR3 DNA reads TGCAGTGCTAGTAAGGACAGAGACCAGCCCCAGCATTTT.

This clonotype was seen more than once but under ten times. This chain uses TRBV10-3 with TRBJ2-3; 10 bases map to TRBD2. V was clipped by 2 bases and J by 8 bases; unmatched bases: 7. The CDR3 contains 15 residues. The V gene's germline CDR1 is ENHRY and CDR2 SYGVKD. The CDR3 DNA is TGTGCCATCAGTGAGGGACTAGCGGCCGCTGGTACGCAGTATTTT. Amino acids: CAISEGLAAAGTQYF.

This rearrangement joins TRBV29-1 to TRBJ2-2; 8 nucleotides agree with TRBD2. The CDR3 has 14 residues. Losses at the gene ends were 7 bases for V and 5 bases for J; bases not matched to a gene: 9. Germline lookup yields CDR1 SQVTM and CDR2 ANQGSEA. CDR3 sequence (DNA): TGCAGCGCTACTAGCGGCGGGAGAACCGGGGAGCTGTTTTTT. Translating it yields CSATSGGRTGELFF.

The V call is TRBV7-9, the J call TRBJ2-1; no clear D. Germline CDR1 is SEHNR and CDR2 is FQNEAQ (reference sequence). V lost 2 bases and J lost 8, with 7 bases in between. The length of the CDR3 is 12 residues. CDR3 sequence reads: CASSLTQDEQFF. The CDR3 DNA is TGTGCCAGCAGCTTAACGCAGGATGAGCAGTTCTTC.

This clonotype was seen only a few times. V usage is TRBV5-1 and J usage is TRBJ2-1, with no clear D. Trimming cost V 2 bases and J 2 bases, with 5 bases left between them. Germline loops: CDR1 SGHRS, CDR2 YFSETQ. The CDR3 runs to 13 residues. The chain's CDR3 is CASSFQAYNEQFF. DNA for the CDR3: TGCGCCAGCAGCTTCCAGGCCTACAATGAGCAGTTCTTC. The whole variable domain, remainder taken from reference TRBV5-1 and TRBJ2-1, is KAGVTQTPRYLIKTRGQQVTLSCSPISGHRSVSWYQQTPGQGLQFLFEYFSETQRNKGNFPGRFSGRQFSNSRSEMNVSTLELGDSALYLCASSFQAYNEQFFGPGTRLTVL.

Points on this clonotype: Without the conserved terminal phenylalanine or tryptophan, this CDR3 likely stems from a read error. The V call is TRBV4-3, the J call TRBJ2-7; TRBD1 is a possible D gene (6 bases). Germline CDR1 reads LGHNA; CDR2 reads YSLEER. The ends were cut back, 1 base at V and 4 bases at J, with 11 bases in the middle. There are 14 residues in the CDR3. CDR3 residues: CASSQVQGPYEQYL. CDR3 coding DNA: TGCGCCAGCAGCCAAGTTCAGGGGCCTTACGAGCAGTACCTC.